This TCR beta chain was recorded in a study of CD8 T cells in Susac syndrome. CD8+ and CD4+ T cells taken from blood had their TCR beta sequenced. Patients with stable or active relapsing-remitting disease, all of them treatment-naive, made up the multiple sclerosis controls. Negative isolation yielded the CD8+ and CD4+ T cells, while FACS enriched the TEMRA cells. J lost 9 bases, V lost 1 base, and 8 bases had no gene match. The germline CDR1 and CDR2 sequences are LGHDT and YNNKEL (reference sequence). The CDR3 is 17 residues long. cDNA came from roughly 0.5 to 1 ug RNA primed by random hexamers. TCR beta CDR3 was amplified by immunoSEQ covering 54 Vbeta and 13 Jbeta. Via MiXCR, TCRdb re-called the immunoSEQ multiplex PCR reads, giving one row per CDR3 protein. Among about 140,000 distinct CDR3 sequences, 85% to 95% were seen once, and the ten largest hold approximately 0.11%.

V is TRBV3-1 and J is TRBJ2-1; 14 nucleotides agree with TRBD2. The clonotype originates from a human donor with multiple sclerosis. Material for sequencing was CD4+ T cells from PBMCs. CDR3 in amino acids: CASSQGKGLAGVGEQFF. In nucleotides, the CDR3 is TGTGCCAGCAGCCAAGGAAAGGGACTAGCGGGAGTCGGTGAGCAGTTCTTC.